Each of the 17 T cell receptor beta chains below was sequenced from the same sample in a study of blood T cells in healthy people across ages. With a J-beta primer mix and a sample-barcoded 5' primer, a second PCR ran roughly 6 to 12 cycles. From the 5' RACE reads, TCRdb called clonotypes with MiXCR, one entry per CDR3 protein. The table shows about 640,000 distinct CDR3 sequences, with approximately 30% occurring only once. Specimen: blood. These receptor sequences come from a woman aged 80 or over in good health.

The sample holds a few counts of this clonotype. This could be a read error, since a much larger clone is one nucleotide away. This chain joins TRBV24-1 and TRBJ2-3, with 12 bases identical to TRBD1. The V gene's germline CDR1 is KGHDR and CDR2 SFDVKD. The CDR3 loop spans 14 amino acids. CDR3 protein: CATGTGGRTDTRYF. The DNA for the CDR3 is TGTGCCACAGGGACAGGGGGCCGCACAGATACGCGGTATTTT.

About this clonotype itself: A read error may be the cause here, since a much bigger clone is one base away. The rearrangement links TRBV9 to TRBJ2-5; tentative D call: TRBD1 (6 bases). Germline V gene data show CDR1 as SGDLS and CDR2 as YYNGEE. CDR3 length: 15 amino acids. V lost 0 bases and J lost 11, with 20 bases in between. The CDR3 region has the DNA TGTGCCAGCAGCGTAGTGGCAGGGGAAGGTGATGAGCAGTACTTC. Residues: CASSVVAGEGDEQYF. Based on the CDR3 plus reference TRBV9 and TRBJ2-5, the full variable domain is DSGVTQTPKHLITATGQRVTLRCSPRSGDLSVYWYQQSLDQGLQFLIQYYNGEERAKGNILERFSAQQFPDLHSELNLSSLELGDSALYFCASSVVAGEGDEQYFGPGTRLLVL.

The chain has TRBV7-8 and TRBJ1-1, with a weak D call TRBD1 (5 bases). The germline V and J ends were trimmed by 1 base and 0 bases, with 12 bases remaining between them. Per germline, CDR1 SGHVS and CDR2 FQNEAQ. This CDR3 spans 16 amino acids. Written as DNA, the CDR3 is TGTGCCAGCAGCTTAGTTTGGGGACGGATGAACACTGAAGCTTTCTTT. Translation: CASSLVWGRMNTEAFF.

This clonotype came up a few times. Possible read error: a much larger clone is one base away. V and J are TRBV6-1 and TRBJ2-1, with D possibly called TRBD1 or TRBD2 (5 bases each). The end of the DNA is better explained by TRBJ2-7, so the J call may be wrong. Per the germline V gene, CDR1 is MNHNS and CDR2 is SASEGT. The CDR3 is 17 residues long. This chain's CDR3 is CASSPRGRGLSYNEQYF. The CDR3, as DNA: TGTGCCAGCAGTCCCCGGGGCCGCGGACTCTCCTACAATGAGCAGTACTTC.

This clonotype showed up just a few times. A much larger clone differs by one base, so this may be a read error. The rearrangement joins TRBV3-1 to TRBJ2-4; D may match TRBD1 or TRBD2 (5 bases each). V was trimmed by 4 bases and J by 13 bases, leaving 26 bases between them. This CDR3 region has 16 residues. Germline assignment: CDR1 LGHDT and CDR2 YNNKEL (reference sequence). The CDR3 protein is CASSLSKGTRYNEQYF. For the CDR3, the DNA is TGTGCCAGCAGCCTGTCCAAGGGGACCCGCTACAATGAGCAGTACTTC.

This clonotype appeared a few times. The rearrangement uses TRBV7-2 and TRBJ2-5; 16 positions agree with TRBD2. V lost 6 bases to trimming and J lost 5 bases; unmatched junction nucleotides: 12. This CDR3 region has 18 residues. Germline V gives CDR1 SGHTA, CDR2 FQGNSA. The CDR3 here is CASRRGLAGGPREETQYF. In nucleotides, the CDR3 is TGTGCCAGCAGACGGGGACTAGCGGGGGGGCCTAGGGAGGAGACCCAGTACTTC. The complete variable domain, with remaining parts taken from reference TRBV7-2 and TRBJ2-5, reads GAGVSQSPSNKVTEKGKDVELRCDPISGHTALYWYRQSLGQGLEFLIYFQGNSAPDKSGLPSDRFSAERTGGSVSTLTIQRTQQEDSAVYLCASRRGLAGGPREETQYFGPGTRLLVL.

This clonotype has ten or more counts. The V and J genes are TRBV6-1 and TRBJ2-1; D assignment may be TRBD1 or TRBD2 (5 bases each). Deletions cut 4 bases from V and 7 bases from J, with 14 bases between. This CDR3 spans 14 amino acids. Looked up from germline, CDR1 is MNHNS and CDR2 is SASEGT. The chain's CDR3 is CASSVSGTPNEQFF. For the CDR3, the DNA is TGTGCCAGCAGTGTTTCCGGGACCCCAAATGAGCAGTTCTTC.

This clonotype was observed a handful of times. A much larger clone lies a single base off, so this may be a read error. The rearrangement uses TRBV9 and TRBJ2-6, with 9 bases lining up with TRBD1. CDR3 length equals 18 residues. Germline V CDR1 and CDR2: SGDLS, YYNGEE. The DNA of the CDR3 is TGTGCCAGCAGCTTCGTCCCGGGACAGGGTTCGGGGGCCGACGTCCTGACTTTC. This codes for CASSFVPGQGSGADVLTF.

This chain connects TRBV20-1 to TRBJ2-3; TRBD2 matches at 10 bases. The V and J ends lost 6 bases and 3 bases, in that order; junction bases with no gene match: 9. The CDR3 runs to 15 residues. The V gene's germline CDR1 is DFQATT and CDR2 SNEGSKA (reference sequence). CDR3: CSASASGSRTDTQYF. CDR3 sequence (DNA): TGCAGTGCCAGCGCTAGCGGGAGTAGGACAGATACGCAGTATTTT.

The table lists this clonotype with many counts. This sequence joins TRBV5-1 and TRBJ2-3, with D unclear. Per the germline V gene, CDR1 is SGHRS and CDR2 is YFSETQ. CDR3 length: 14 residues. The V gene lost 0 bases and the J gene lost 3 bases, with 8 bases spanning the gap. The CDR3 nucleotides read TGCGCCAGCAGCTTGGGCATCATGACAGATACGCAGTATTTT. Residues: CASSLGIMTDTQYF.

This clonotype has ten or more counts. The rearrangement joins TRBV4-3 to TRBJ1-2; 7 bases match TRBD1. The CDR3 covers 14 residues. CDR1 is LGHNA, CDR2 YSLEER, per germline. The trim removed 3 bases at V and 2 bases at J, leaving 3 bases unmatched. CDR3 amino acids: CASSQQQGNYGYTF. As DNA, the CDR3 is TGCGCCAGCAGCCAGCAACAGGGGAACTATGGCTACACCTTC.

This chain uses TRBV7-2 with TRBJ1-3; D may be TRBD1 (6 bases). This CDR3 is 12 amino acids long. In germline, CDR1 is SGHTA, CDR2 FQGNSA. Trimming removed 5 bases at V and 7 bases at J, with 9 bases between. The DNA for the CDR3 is TGTGCCAGCAGCCCTGGGGGCAACACCATATATTTT. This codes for CASSPGGNTIYF.

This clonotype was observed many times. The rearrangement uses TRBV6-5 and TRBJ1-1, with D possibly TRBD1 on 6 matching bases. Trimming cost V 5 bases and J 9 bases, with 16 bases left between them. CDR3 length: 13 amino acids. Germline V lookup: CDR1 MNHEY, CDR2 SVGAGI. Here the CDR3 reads CASSLTLQGKAFF. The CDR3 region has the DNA TGTGCCAGCAGTCTTACATTGCAGGGGAAAGCTTTCTTT.

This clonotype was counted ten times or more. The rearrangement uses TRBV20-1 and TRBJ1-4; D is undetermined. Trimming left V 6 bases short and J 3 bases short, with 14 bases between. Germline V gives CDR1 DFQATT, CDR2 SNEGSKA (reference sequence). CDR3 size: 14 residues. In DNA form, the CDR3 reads TGCAGTGCCCTTAAGGGAGGCGCTAATGAAAAACTGTTTTTT. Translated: CSALKGGANEKLFF.

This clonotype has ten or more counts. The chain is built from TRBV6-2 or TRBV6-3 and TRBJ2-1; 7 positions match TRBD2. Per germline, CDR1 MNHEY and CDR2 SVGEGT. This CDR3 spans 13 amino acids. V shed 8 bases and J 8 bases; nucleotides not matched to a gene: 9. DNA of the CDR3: TGTGCCAGCGGAAGGACTAGTCGCGATGAGCAGTTCTTC. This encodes CASGRTSRDEQFF.

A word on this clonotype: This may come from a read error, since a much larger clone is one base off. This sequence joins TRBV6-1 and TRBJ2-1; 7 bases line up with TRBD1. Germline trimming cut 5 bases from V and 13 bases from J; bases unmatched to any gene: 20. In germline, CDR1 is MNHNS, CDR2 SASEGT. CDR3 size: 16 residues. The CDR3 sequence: CASSREGGYTGETQFF. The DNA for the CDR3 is TGTGCCAGCAGTAGGGAAGGGGGCTATACCGGAGAGACCCAGTTCTTC.

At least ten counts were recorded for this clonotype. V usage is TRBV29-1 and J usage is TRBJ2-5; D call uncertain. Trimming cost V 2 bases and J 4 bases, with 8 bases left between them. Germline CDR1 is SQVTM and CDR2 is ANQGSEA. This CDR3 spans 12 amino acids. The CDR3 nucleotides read TGCAGCGTTGAAAGTCCAGGAGAGACCCAGTACTTC. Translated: CSVESPGETQYF.